Here is one T cell receptor beta chain with its context. Its antigen remains unidentified. The entry originates in a study of T cell responses to AZD1222 COVID-19 vaccine. Trimming took 5 bases from V and 5 from J; bases not matched to a gene: 5. CDR1 is SGHTA, CDR2 FQGNSA, per germline. This CDR3 has 16 residues. Repertoires were generated with immunoSEQ multiplex PCR, while TCRdb's copy carries only in-frame clones and drops some. The table lists 95,000 to 150,000 clones, approximately 92% of them singletons, with approximately 3.1% in the top ten. Regarding the study as a whole: Donors in the cohort were predominantly white British and more often female, and clonal diversity was possibly underestimated. Spike-specific TCR breadth and depth rose after two AZD1222 doses. None of the repertoires were sampled until the peak T cell response had passed. Baseline antibody screening turned up just a handful of seropositive AZD1222 recipients.

The chain couples TRBV7-2 to TRBJ2-1; 14 bases agree with TRBD2. The source of this sequence is an adult in good health. The sequences come from peripheral blood, collected on day 0 of AZD1222 vaccination. The DNA of the CDR3 is TGTGCCAGCAGCGCAGGACTAGCGGGGGGAAACAATGAGCAGTTCTTC. This codes for CASSAGLAGGNNEQFF.